This T cell receptor (beta chain) appears in the sequencing data of a study of CD8 T cells in Susac syndrome. CDR3 size: 14 residues. The V gene's germline CDR1 is MNHEY and CDR2 SMNVEV (reference sequence). The germline V and J ends were trimmed by 3 bases and 0 bases, with 9 bases remaining between them. The table lists this clonotype with a few counts. Fulfillment of recently defined diagnostic criteria for definite or probable disease was shown by the patients with Susac syndrome. RNA was extracted with the RNeasy kit, and a quantity of roughly 0.45 to 1 ug was reverse transcribed using random hexamers. TCRdb recomputed calls from the immunoSEQ multiplex PCR reads with MiXCR, one row per CDR3 protein. In the table there are roughly 130,000 distinct CDR3 sequences, over 90% of which are singletons.

This sequence was found in a human donor with Susac syndrome. The chain carries TRBV27 and TRBJ2-7; D remains unclear. Specimen: CD8+ T cells from PBMCs. CDR3 residues: CASSFGSTSYEQYF. The DNA for the CDR3 is TGTGCCAGCAGTTTCGGTTCCACCTCCTACGAGCAGTACTTC.